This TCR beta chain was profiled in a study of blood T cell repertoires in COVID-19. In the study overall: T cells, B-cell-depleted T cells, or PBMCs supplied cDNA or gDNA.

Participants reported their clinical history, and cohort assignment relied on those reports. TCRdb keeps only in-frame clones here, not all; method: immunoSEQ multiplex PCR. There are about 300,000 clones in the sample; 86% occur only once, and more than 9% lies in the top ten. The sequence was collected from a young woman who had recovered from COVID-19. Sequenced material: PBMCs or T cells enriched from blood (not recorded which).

CDR3 sequence reads: CASRPGTGGDTQYF. The CDR3 nucleotides read TGTGCCAGCAGACCAGGGACAGGGGGAGATACGCAGTATTTT. The chain links TRBV7-9 to TRBJ2-3; 11 bases agree with TRBD1. The CDR3 consists of 14 residues. The ends lost 6 bases at V and 5 bases at J; junction bases unmatched: 4. Germline CDR1 reads SEHNR; CDR2 reads FQNEAQ (reference sequence).